This T cell receptor (beta chain) was obtained from a study of blood T cell repertoires in COVID-19. The protocol was immunoSEQ multiplex PCR, while the TCRdb copy is restricted to in-frame clones and leaves out a portion. This table has around 400,000 clones, approximately 89% appearing once. Germline trimming cut 5 bases from V and 6 bases from J; bases unmatched to any gene: 9. The CDR3 covers 15 residues. Germline V CDR1 and CDR2: SEHNR, FQNEAQ (reference sequence). V gene TRBV7-9 combines with J gene TRBJ2-1, with 8 bases aligning to TRBD2. This TCR was sampled from a middle-aged woman who had been exposed to COVID-19. The sample consisted of PBMCs or T cells enriched from blood (not recorded which). CDR3 in DNA: TGTGCCAGCAGCCGGGGCGGGGGGCCCCCCAATGAGCAGTTCTTC. Its translation is CASSRGGGPPNEQFF.